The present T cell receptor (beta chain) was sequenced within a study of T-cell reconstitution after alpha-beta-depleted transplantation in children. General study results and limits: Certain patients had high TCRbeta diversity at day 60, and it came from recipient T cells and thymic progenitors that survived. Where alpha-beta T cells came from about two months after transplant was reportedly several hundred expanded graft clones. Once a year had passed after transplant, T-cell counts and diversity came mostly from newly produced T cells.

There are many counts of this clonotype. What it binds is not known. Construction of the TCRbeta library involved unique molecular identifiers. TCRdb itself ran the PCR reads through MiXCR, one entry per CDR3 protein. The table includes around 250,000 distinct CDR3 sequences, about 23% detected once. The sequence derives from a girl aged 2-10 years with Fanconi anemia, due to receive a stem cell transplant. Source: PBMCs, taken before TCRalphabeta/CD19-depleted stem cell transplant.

The CDR3 spells CSASTVPQETQYF. CDR3 in DNA: TGCAGTGCCAGTACAGTCCCTCAAGAGACCCAGTACTTC. V gene TRBV20-1 combines with J gene TRBJ2-5; no firm D call. The CDR3 has 13 residues. Trimming shortened V by 6 bases and J by 2 bases, and 13 bases separated the two germline ends. CDR1 and CDR2 from the germline V gene are DFQATT and SNEGSKA (reference sequence).